A single sample gave rise to the 27 T cell receptor beta chains below, sequenced in a study of memory CD4+ T cells and cytomegalovirus serostatus. Measured with immunoSEQ multiplex PCR; TCRdb has only the in-frame clones, and not every one. The profile shows roughly 50,000 clones, 82% of them singletons. Single viable CD3+CD4+CD8-CD45RO+ cells were sorted as the memory CD4+ T cells. Sequencing was carried out using memory CD4+ T cells from blood. These receptors were collected from an adult in good health and CMV-seronegative. Some clones in this sample may be carry-over from other donors' samples.

The chain carries TRBV30 and TRBJ2-1; D unclear. V lost 0 bases to trimming and J lost 11 bases, with 8 bases between them. The V gene's germline CDR1 is GTSNPN and CDR2 SVGIG (reference sequence). There are 11 residues in the CDR3. The CDR3: CAWSVSEKQFF. Written as DNA, the CDR3 is TGTGCCTGGAGTGTAAGCGAGAAGCAGTTCTTC. The complete variable domain, with remaining parts taken from reference TRBV30 and TRBJ2-1, reads SQTIHQWPATLVQPVGSPLSLECTVEGTSNPNLYWYRQAAGRGLQLLFYSVGIGQISSEVPQNLSASRPQDRQFILSSKKLLLSDSGFYLCAWSVSEKQFFGPGTRLTVL.

The chain couples TRBV13 to TRBJ2-1; D could derive from TRBD1 or TRBD2 (5 bases each). V shed 3 bases and J shed 0 bases, with 15 bases lying between them. The germline V gene has CDR1 PRHDT and CDR2 FYEKMQ (reference sequence). The CDR3 has 17 amino acids. CDR3 in DNA: TGTGCCAGCAGCTTGTCCCGGGGCAGGAGCTCCTACAATGAGCAGTTCTTC. This encodes CASSLSRGRSSYNEQFF.

The rearrangement links TRBV7-2 to TRBJ1-4; the D is unclear. V gave up 2 bases and J gave up 0 bases, with 10 bases separating them. Germline CDR1 SGHTA, CDR2 FQGNSA. CDR3 length equals 16 residues. CDR3 nucleotides: TGTGCCAGCAGCTTACTCCCGCCACCAACTAATGAAAAACTGTTTTTT. Amino acid sequence: CASSLLPPPTNEKLFF.

CDR3 nucleotide sequence: TGTGCCAGCAGCTTAGGGCCTGCGAGCCAAGAGACCCAGTACTTC. This translates into CASSLGPASQETQYF. The V gene is TRBV7-3, the J gene TRBJ2-5; no clear D gene. Germline CDR1 and CDR2: SGHTA and FQGTGA. The V end was cut by 2 bases, the J end by 1 base, with 11 bases between. This CDR3 is 15 amino acids long. Full variable domain (missing parts from reference TRBV7-3 and TRBJ2-5): GAGVSQTPSNKVTEKGKYVELRCDPISGHTALYWYRQSLGQGPEFLIYFQGTGAADDSGLPNDRFFAVRPEGSVSTLKIQRTERGDSAVYLCASSLGPASQETQYFGPGTRLLVL.

This sequence joins TRBV11-1 and TRBJ2-3; 11 bases match TRBD1. J was trimmed by 2 bases and V by 4 bases; bases with no gene match: 2. CDR3 length: 15 residues. Germline V gives CDR1 SGHAT, CDR2 FQDESV (reference sequence). CDR3 DNA: TGTGCCAGCAGCTCGGACAGGGGGCCCACAGATACGCAGTATTTT. Translated, it gives CASSSDRGPTDTQYF.

This sequence joins TRBV4-3 and TRBJ2-3, with D uncertain. Germline CDR1 LGHNA, CDR2 YSLEER. V gave up 0 bases and J gave up 7 bases, with 14 bases separating them. The CDR3 spans 15 residues. The DNA for the CDR3 is TGCGCCAGCAGCCAAGATCCCCGGCTAGTACATACGCAGTATTTT. Translated: CASSQDPRLVHTQYF.

This chain joins TRBV25-1 and TRBJ2-7; 8 bases are a match to TRBD1. This CDR3 comprises 15 residues. CDR1 is MGHDK, CDR2 SYGVNS, per germline. The J segment lost 3 bases and the V segment lost 5 bases, leaving 9 bases of the junction unmatched. CDR3 loop: CASSPSNRGDYEQYF. The CDR3 DNA reads as TGTGCCAGCAGTCCAAGTAACAGGGGGGACTACGAGCAGTACTTC.

V and J are TRBV5-4 and TRBJ2-3; 14 bases agree with TRBD2. The CDR3 has 16 amino acids. V lost 5 bases and J lost 5; bases outside the gene matches: 7. The germline CDR1 and CDR2 sequences are SGHNT and YYREEE (reference sequence). CDR3 DNA: TGTGCCAGCAGACAGGGACTAGCGGGAGCCGGAGATACGCAGTATTTT. Its protein product is CASRQGLAGAGDTQYF.

The CDR3 loop reads CASSSPGGQGNQPQHF. The CDR3 DNA follows: TGTGCCAGCAGTTCCCCCGGAGGGCAGGGAAATCAGCCCCAGCATTTT. The chain uses TRBV27 and TRBJ1-5; the D gene is possibly TRBD1 (5 bases). Trimming took 4 bases from V and 4 from J, leaving 17 bases between them. This CDR3 has 16 amino acids. Germline values: CDR1 MNHEY, CDR2 SMNVEV (reference sequence).

The chain is built from TRBV7-9 and TRBJ2-2; D perhaps matches TRBD2 (6 bases). CDR3 length equals 14 residues. Trimming left V 8 bases short and J 4 bases short, with 14 bases between. The germline V gene has CDR1 SEHNR and CDR2 FQNEAQ (reference sequence). CDR3 DNA: TGTGCCAGCCAACGTGGGGAGGCCACCGGGGAGCTGTTTTTT. Translated, it gives CASQRGEATGELFF. The full variable domain, in which reference TRBV7-9 and TRBJ2-2 provide the parts outside the CDR3, is DTGVSQNPRHKITKRGQNVTFRCDPISEHNRLYWYRQTLGQGPEFLTYFQNEAQLEKSRLLSDRFSAERPKGSFSTLEIQRTEQGDSAMYLCASQRGEATGELFFGEGSRLTVL.

The chain has TRBV30 and TRBJ1-4; the match to TRBD1 covers 9 bases. The CDR3 length is 15 residues. J was trimmed by 7 bases and V by 1 base; bases with no gene match: 7. Germline loops: CDR1 GTSNPN, CDR2 SVGIG (reference sequence). CDR3 in amino acids: CAWSAHRGLAEKLFF. CDR3 DNA: TGTGCCTGGAGTGCCCACAGGGGGCTGGCTGAAAAACTGTTTTTT.

On this clone: One junction end does not reproduce the germline sequence, and a read error may be involved. This chain links TRBV7-7 with TRBJ2-5; the D is unclear. The CDR3 length is 15 residues. Germline CDR1 and CDR2: SSHAT and FNYEAQ (reference sequence). The CDR3 DNA follows: TGTGCTAGCAGCTTATCTGCCTTGTACCAAGAGACCCAGTACTTC. This translates into CASSLSALYQETQYF.

The chain couples TRBV5-1 to TRBJ1-1, with D unclear. V lost 4 bases, J lost 0 bases, and 13 bases lay in between. The CDR3 covers 15 residues. CDR1 is SGHRS, CDR2 YFSETQ, per germline. For the CDR3, the DNA is TGCGCCAGCAGCGGGGAAGTTGGCGTGAACACTGAAGCTTTCTTT. This encodes CASSGEVGVNTEAFF.

This clone was recorded only once. The chain has TRBV30 and TRBJ1-4; D call uncertain. Germline loops: CDR1 GTSNPN, CDR2 SVGIG (reference sequence). Deletions cut 2 bases from V and 9 bases from J, with 19 bases between. This CDR3 is built from 15 residues. In nucleotides, the CDR3 is TGTGCCTGGAGTCCTAAGGACGGGAGGACGAAAAAACTGTTTTTT. Translating it yields CAWSPKDGRTKKLFF. Drawing the rest from reference TRBV30 and TRBJ1-4, the complete variable domain is SQTIHQWPATLVQPVGSPLSLECTVEGTSNPNLYWYRQAAGRGLQLLFYSVGIGQISSEVPQNLSASRPQDRQFILSSKKLLLSDSGFYLCAWSPKDGRTKKLFFGSGTQLSVL.

The chain employs TRBV6-1 and TRBJ2-5; D is unclear. Trimming cost V 4 bases and J 7 bases, with 13 bases left between them. Germline V CDR1 and CDR2: MNHNS, SASEGT. The CDR3 runs 13 residues. The CDR3 spells CASSADPPGTQYF. In DNA, the CDR3 is TGTGCCAGCAGTGCCGATCCGCCGGGGACCCAGTACTTC.

This clone has a single count. The gene calls are TRBV7-9 and TRBJ2-5; 10 nucleotides align to TRBD1. Per the germline V gene, CDR1 is SEHNR and CDR2 is FQNEAQ (reference sequence). CDR3 length: 16 amino acids. J was trimmed by 2 bases and V by 5 bases; bases with no gene match: 8. The CDR3, as DNA: TGTGCCAGCAGCCGGGGGGACAGGGGCTTACAAGAGACCCAGTACTTC. Protein: CASSRGDRGLQETQYF. The entire variable domain, with the rest obtained from reference TRBV7-9 and TRBJ2-5, is as follows: DTGVSQNPRHKITKRGQNVTFRCDPISEHNRLYWYRQTLGQGPEFLTYFQNEAQLEKSRLLSDRFSAERPKGSFSTLEIQRTEQGDSAMYLCASSRGDRGLQETQYFGPGTRLLVL.

The chain uses TRBV30 and TRBJ2-3; 8 nucleotides agree with TRBD1. The CDR3 loop spans 12 amino acids. Looked up from germline, CDR1 is GTSNPN and CDR2 is SVGIG (reference sequence). Trimming removed 5 bases from V and 8 bases from J; junction bases left unmatched: 6. The CDR3: CAWGQGRATQYF. The CDR3 bases are TGTGCCTGGGGACAGGGACGCGCTACGCAGTATTTT.

This rearrangement joins TRBV28 to TRBJ2-7; 9 nucleotides align to TRBD2. The trim removed 7 bases at V and 7 bases at J, leaving 8 bases unmatched. Germline lookup yields CDR1 MDHEN and CDR2 SYDVKM. This CDR3 is built from 13 residues. The CDR3 DNA is TGTGCCAGCATGTGGGCGGGAGGGGGTGAGCAGTACTTC. Translated, it gives CASMWAGGGEQYF. The complete variable domain, with remaining parts taken from reference TRBV28 and TRBJ2-7, reads DVKVTQSSRYLVKRTGEKVFLECVQDMDHENMFWYRQDPGLGLRLIYFSYDVKMKEKGDIPEGYSVSREKKERFSLILESASTNQTSMYLCASMWAGGGEQYFGPGTRLTVT.

The chain is built from TRBV7-9 and TRBJ2-3; 9 nucleotides align to TRBD1. Germline lookup yields CDR1 SEHNR and CDR2 FQNEAQ (reference sequence). Trimming took 5 bases from V and 1 from J; bases not matched to a gene: 10. The CDR3 is made up of 17 amino acids. The CDR3 DNA is TGTGCCAGCAGCCCCCGGGACAGGGCAACGGGCACAGATACGCAGTATTTT. It encodes CASSPRDRATGTDTQYF.

This rearrangement joins TRBV7-3 to TRBJ2-5; 14 bases line up with TRBD2. CDR1 and CDR2 from the germline V gene are SGHTA and FQGTGA. The CDR3 is made up of 17 amino acids. The V and J ends lost 5 bases and 4 bases, in that order; junction bases with no gene match: 9. The chain's CDR3 is CASSLGTSGSRGETQYF. DNA for the CDR3: TGTGCCAGCAGCCTCGGGACTAGCGGGAGTAGAGGAGAGACCCAGTACTTC.

This clone was recorded once. J is TRBJ2-7 and V is TRBV29-1, with D possibly called TRBD1 or TRBD2 (5 bases each). Trimming pared 4 bases from V and 6 bases from J, leaving 13 bases between. Germline assignment: CDR1 SQVTM and CDR2 ANQGSEA. The CDR3 is 12 amino acids. This CDR3 reads CSVGGSPGEQYF. CDR3 coding DNA: TGCAGCGTTGGGGGGAGTCCGGGCGAGCAGTACTTC.

The chain has TRBV6-5 and TRBJ1-2; perhaps TRBD1 as D (5 bases). The V end lost 6 bases, the J end lost 4 bases, and 15 bases lay between the germline ends. CDR1 is MNHEY, CDR2 SVGAGI, per germline. This CDR3 has 14 residues. CDR3 region: CASSQGRNLYGYTF. The DNA of the CDR3 is TGTGCCAGCAGCCAGGGACGGAACCTCTATGGCTACACCTTC.

CDR3 sequence (DNA): TGCGCCAGCAGCTCAGGGGCCTCTGGAAACACCATATATTTT. Translated: CASSSGASGNTIYF. The V gene is TRBV5-1, the J gene TRBJ1-3, with a tentative D call TRBD1 (6 bases). This CDR3 has 14 amino acids. With 3 bases removed from V and 0 bases from J, the gap between germline ends came to 7 bases. From germline, CDR1 is SGHRS and CDR2 YFSETQ.

This chain joins TRBV28 and TRBJ2-7; 12 bases line up with TRBD2. The germline CDR1 and CDR2 sequences are MDHEN and SYDVKM. The V gene end was trimmed by 6 bases and the J gene end by 6 bases; junction bases not matched to a gene: 12. CDR3 length equals 16 residues. The chain's CDR3 is CASRRTASGRVGEQYF. In DNA form, the CDR3 reads TGTGCCAGCAGGAGAACTGCTAGCGGGAGGGTTGGCGAGCAGTACTTC.

The V call is TRBV7-8, the J call TRBJ2-7; 8 nucleotides match TRBD2. The CDR3 consists of 15 residues. Germline V CDR1 and CDR2: SGHVS, FQNEAQ. J lost 4 bases, V lost 5 bases, and 10 bases had no gene match. The chain's CDR3 is CASSPRPGTSYEQYF. The CDR3 coding sequence is TGTGCCAGCAGCCCCAGACCCGGGACTAGTTACGAGCAGTACTTC.

The genes are TRBV29-1 and TRBJ1-4; unclear D gene. This CDR3 is built from 13 residues. The V gene lost 5 bases and the J gene lost 11 bases, with 18 bases spanning the gap. Germline CDR1 and CDR2: SQVTM and ANQGSEA. The CDR3 DNA sequence: TGCAGCGTTCGGCGTGGAGAGGGAGAGAAACTGTTTTTT. It yields the protein CSVRRGEGEKLFF.

The chain recombines TRBV4-2 with TRBJ2-1; possible D gene TRBD2, 6 bases. Germline V gene data show CDR1 as LGHNA and CDR2 as YNFKEQ. V was trimmed by 0 bases and J by 8 bases, leaving 17 bases between them. CDR3 length: 16 amino acids. The CDR3: CASSQEGLAPTHEQFF. CDR3 coding DNA: TGTGCCAGCAGCCAAGAAGGGCTAGCGCCTACACATGAGCAGTTCTTC.